The T cell receptor (beta chain) under discussion was sequenced for a study of metastatic and nonmetastatic thyroid tumors. Study overall: Repertoire comparison spanned blood and tumor or nodule tissue of malignant and benign thyroid patients. Whole-study results and caveats: Malignant thyroid tumors reportedly had TCR beta diversity that was significantly higher than in benign nodules, in blood and tumor.

Patients had received no treatment of any kind before thyroid surgery. In the authors' methods: What underpinned the distant-metastasis classifier for papillary thyroid cancer was the set of CDR3 differences across clinicopathological groups. Using MiXCR, TCRdb re-called clones from the PCR reads. It is TCRdb's table, rather than the study itself, that gives the V and J calls and clone size. The sample includes about 17,000 clones, under 35% of them seen just once. This clone was seen a few times. The antigen remains unidentified. Germline and junction disagree at one end, which may indicate a read error. Source material: tumor tissue. The clonotype originates from a female donor with papillary thyroid cancer or a benign thyroid nodule (not recorded which). Some clones in this sample may be carry-over from other donors' samples.

The CDR3 is CASMLKKHKAF. In DNA, the CDR3 is TGTGCCAGCATGTTAAAGAAGCATAAGGCCTTT. The chain uses TRBV6-2 or TRBV6-3 and TRBJ1-1; D is undetermined. CDR3 length: 11 residues. CDR1 and CDR2 (germline): MNHEY, SVGEGT.